These T cell receptor beta chains were read from a single sample in a study of blood T cell repertoires in COVID-19. Produced via immunoSEQ multiplex PCR; TCRdb's table is partial and in-frame only. Found here are tens of thousands of clones, approximately 84% of them singletons; the top ten hold around 15%. Source material: peripheral blood. Source of these receptors: a human donor in a cohort sampled during active COVID-19. Each CDR3 is given with its conserved first and last residue. The D gene is left open where the match is weak. Rows give clone size only sometimes, using once, few, many, or a class for an expanded clone.

>TRBV7-9|once|TRBJ1-1|TRBD1|12
TGTGCCAGCAGCTTGGTGACAGGGGATGCTTTCTTT
CASSLVTGDAFF
>TRBV5-8|NA|TRBJ1-3|NA|13
TGTGCCAGCAGCAGGGGTTCCGGAAACACCATATATTTT
CASSRGSGNTIYF
>TRBV3-1/TRBV3-2|NA|TRBJ2-1|NA|16
TGTGCCAGCAGCCAAGTTCCAGTCAGGGTTGGCAATGAGCAGTTCTTC
CASSQVPVRVGNEQFF
>TRBV11-2|NA|TRBJ1-2|NA|15
TGTGCCAGCAGCTTAGGGCCAGGGTTAGGCTATGGCTACACCTTC
CASSLGPGLGYGYTF
>TRBV28|once|TRBJ2-7|TRBD1|15
TGTGCCAGCAGTTTAACCGGGACAGGGCTCTACGAGCAGTACTTC
CASSLTGTGLYEQYF
>TRBV5-1|NA|TRBJ2-1|TRBD2|19
TGCGCCAGCAGCTTTACTTCTAGCGGGGGGGCCAGTGTCGACAATGAGCAGTTCTTC
CASSFTSSGGASVDNEQFF
>TRBV3-1/TRBV3-2|NA|TRBJ1-2|NA|12
TGTGCCAGCAGCCTAACGGGCTATGGCTACACCTTC
CASSLTGYGYTF
>TRBV4-3|NA|TRBJ1-4|NA|15
TGCGCCAGCAGCCTAAAACCCCGGACTCCCGAAAAACTGTTTTTT
CASSLKPRTPEKLFF
>TRBV7-9|few|TRBJ1-2|TRBD1|14
TGTGCCAGCAGCCCGACAGGGTCGATCTATGGCTACACCTTC
CASSPTGSIYGYTF
>TRBV27|NA|TRBJ1-1|TRBD1|16
TGTGCCAGCAGTTCATCGTCGACAGGGAAGAACACTGAAGCTTTCTTT
CASSSSSTGKNTEAFF
>TRBV4-3|NA|TRBJ2-5|TRBD2|16
TGCGCCAGCAGCCTAATCCTCGGGGCTAGCGGGGGCCTCCAGTACTTC
CASSLILGASGGLQYF
>TRBV18|NA|TRBJ1-6|NA|17
TGTGCCAGCTCACCCATCGTCGCCGGGGGGGATAATTCACCCCTCCACTTT
CASSPIVAGGDNSPLHF
>TRBV4-1|NA|TRBJ1-4|NA|14
TGCGCCAGCAGCCAAGGGACTCTGATTGAAAAACTGTTTTTT
CASSQGTLIEKLFF
>TRBV15|NA|TRBJ2-1|NA|21
TGTGCCACCAGCCCACAGGGGGCGCCAATGACAGCGGGGGGTTACTACAATGAGCAGTTCTTC
CATSPQGAPMTAGGYYNEQFF
>TRBV3-1/TRBV3-2|NA|TRBJ2-2|NA|16
TGTGCCAGCAGCCATGCGGGGCCCGCGAACACCGGGGAGCTGTTTTTT
CASSHAGPANTGELFF
>TRBV30|NA|TRBJ1-1|NA|14
TGTGCCTGGAGTCGAGGACGTCGGGGGACTGAAGCTTTCTTT
CAWSRGRRGTEAFF
>TRBV9|NA|TRBJ1-3|NA|15
TGTGCCAGCAGCGTCGGCGGACATGACGGAAACACCATATATTTT
CASSVGGHDGNTIYF
>TRBV27|once|TRBJ2-3|TRBD1|16
TGTGCCAGCAGACTAACCGGGACAGGGAGCACAGATACGCAGTATTTT
CASRLTGTGSTDTQYF
>TRBV2|NA|TRBJ2-1|TRBD1|15
TGTGCCAGCACTGGGACAGGGCTCTCCTACAATGAGCAGTTCTTC
CASTGTGLSYNEQFF
>TRBV7-9|NA|TRBJ2-3|TRBD1|15
TGTGCCAGCAGCCTAGGGACAGGGAGCACAGATACGCAGTATTTT
CASSLGTGSTDTQYF
>TRBV27|NA|TRBJ1-2|NA|13
TGTGCCAGCAGTCTAGGACAGAACTATGGCTACACCTTC
CASSLGQNYGYTF
>TRBV6-5|NA|TRBJ1-6|NA|15
TGTGCCAGCACCGGTGGAACAGGAGTCAATTCACCCCTCCACTTT
CASTGGTGVNSPLHF
>TRBV6-6|NA|TRBJ2-5|NA|13
TGTGCCAGCAGTCCGCCCACGGGGGAGACCCAGTACTTC
CASSPPTGETQYF
>TRBV10-3|NA|TRBJ2-7|TRBD1|16
TGTGCCACCCGGGGGGGGGCCGGGACAGGGGTCAACGAGCAGTACTTC
CATRGGAGTGVNEQYF
>TRBV5-4|NA|TRBJ2-7|TRBD2|17
TGTGCCAGCAGCCATGGATCTTTAGCCGGGAGGAGATACGAGCAGTACTTC
CASSHGSLAGRRYEQYF
>TRBV5-5|NA|TRBJ2-3|NA|13
TGTGCCAGCAGCACAGAGGGCCCAGATACGCAGTATTTT
CASSTEGPDTQYF
>TRBV6-5|NA|TRBJ1-3|NA|13
TGTGCCAGCAGGGAGAGCTCTGGAAACACCATATATTTT
CASRESSGNTIYF
>TRBV6-5|NA|TRBJ1-2|NA|15
TGTGCCAGCACCCTGGAGGGGGGGGTTAACTATGGCTACACCTTC
CASTLEGGVNYGYTF
>TRBV7-8|NA|TRBJ2-7|TRBD1|14
TGTGCCAGCAGCCCATACAGGGGCTCCTACGAGCAGTACTTC
CASSPYRGSYEQYF
>TRBV18|NA|TRBJ1-1|NA|16
TGTGCCAGCTCACCACTGATGGGTGGAGCCGACACTGAAGCTTTCTTT
CASSPLMGGADTEAFF
>TRBV9|NA|TRBJ2-2|NA|20
TGTGCCAGCAGCCCCCAGAGGGCCTCAAAAGTCCGTCAGGAGATCGGGGAGCTGTTTTTT
CASSPQRASKVRQEIGELFF
>TRBV24-1|NA|TRBJ2-7|NA|11
TGTGCCACCAGTCGCGGGAACGAGCAGTACTTC
CATSRGNEQYF
>TRBV7-7|NA|TRBJ2-2|NA|15
TGTGCCAGCAGCTTAGTACAGGGTGGCACCGGGGAGCTGTTTTTT
CASSLVQGGTGELFF
>TRBV24-1|NA|TRBJ2-1|TRBD2|17
TGTGCCACCAGTGTCCTTAGCGGGGGGGCCACCTACAATGAGCAGTTCTTC
CATSVLSGGATYNEQFF
>TRBV19|few|TRBJ1-2|NA|15
TGTGCCAGTAGTAACCCAGGTACAGGGCGGAGTGGCTACACCTTC
CASSNPGTGRSGYTF
>TRBV2|NA|TRBJ2-2|NA|15
TGTGCCAGCAGATCCTCGGCAGCAGGCACCGGGGAGCTGTTTTTT
CASRSSAAGTGELFF
>TRBV10-3|NA|TRBJ2-7|TRBD2|15
TGTGCCATCAGTGGCACTAGCGGGGGCTCCTACGAGCAGTACTTC
CAISGTSGGSYEQYF
>TRBV27|NA|TRBJ1-2|NA|16
TGTGCCAGCAGTTTATCGGCAGGGGATGCGAACTATGGCTACACCTTC
CASSLSAGDANYGYTF
>TRBV23-1|few|TRBJ1-5|NA|16
TGCGCCAGCAGTCAATCTGTAACAGAGGAGGATCAGCCCCAGCATTTT
CASSQSVTEEDQPQHF
>TRBV28|NA|TRBJ1-5|TRBD1|14
TGTGCCAGCAGTTTAGGGACAGTACGTATTTCCCAGCATTTT
CASSLGTVRISQHF
>TRBV10-1|NA|TRBJ1-1|NA|13
TGCGCCAGCAAAAGGCAGGTTAACACTGAAGCTTTCTTT
CASKRQVNTEAFF
>TRBV19|NA|TRBJ2-2|NA|15
TGTGCCAGTAGTACACAGGGAATAAACACCGGGGAGCTGTTTTTT
CASSTQGINTGELFF
>TRBV4-1|few|TRBJ1-2|TRBD1|17
TGCGCCAGCAGCCAAGATGTGGGACAGGGAGAACTCCATGGCTACACCTTC
CASSQDVGQGELHGYTF
>TRBV12-5|NA|TRBJ2-5|NA|13
TGTGCTAGTGGTCGCGCGTCCCTTGAGACCCAGTACTTC
CASGRASLETQYF
>TRBV6-2/TRBV6-3|NA|TRBJ1-2|NA|14
TGTGCCAGCAGTCCCCTGACGGGTACCCATGGCTACACCTTC
CASSPLTGTHGYTF
>TRBV18|NA|TRBJ1-4|NA|15
TGTGCCAGCTCACCACCGCTCGGACAAAAGGAAAAACTGTTTTTT
CASSPPLGQKEKLFF
>TRBV12-5|many|TRBJ2-2|TRBD2|17
TGTGCTAGTGGTCCGACTAGCGGGGGGGCAAGGACCGGGGAGCTGTTTTTT
CASGPTSGGARTGELFF
>TRBV7-2|NA|TRBJ1-4|NA|13
TGTGCCAGCAGCTTCAGAACAGCTGAAAAACTGTTTTTT
CASSFRTAEKLFF
>TRBV19|once|TRBJ2-3|TRBD1|16
TGTGCCAGTAGTACAAGACAGGGCGGCTTCACAGATACGCAGTATTTT
CASSTRQGGFTDTQYF
>TRBV19|NA|TRBJ2-1|TRBD1|14
TGTGCCAGTAGTGCCTCGACAGGGGGTCATGAGCAGTTCTTC
CASSASTGGHEQFF
>TRBV7-9|NA|TRBJ2-7|TRBD2|12
TGTGCCAGCAACGGGGCGGGGGACGAGCAGTACTTC
CASNGAGDEQYF